This T cell receptor (beta chain) was sequenced for a study of T-cell memory formation after mild COVID-19. For the study at large: Clustering of TCRs was largely donor specific.

One entry per CDR3 protein results from TCRdb running MiXCR on the 5' RACE reads. This sample carries fewer than 600,000 distinct CDR3 sequences, about 22% of them seen once, and the ten largest clones take approximately 8.4%. V lost 6 bases to trimming and J lost 3 bases, with 11 bases between them. The CDR3 has 13 amino acids. Input material: PBMCs or a T cell subset sorted from them (not recorded which). The receptor was derived from an adult woman who had mild COVID-19 (a few samples of this study predate the infection). Cell type and time point are not known. The chain couples TRBV12-3 or TRBV12-4 to TRBJ1-1; D is uncertain. The CDR3 coding sequence is TGTGCCAGCAGGTTTAGGGCCTACACTGAAGCTTTCTTT. Translation: CASRFRAYTEAFF.